This entry describes one T cell receptor beta chain. What it binds is unknown. This record comes from a study of response to subunit inactivated influenza vaccine. One entry per CDR3 protein, called by TCRdb with MiXCR from the RT-PCR reads. The table records about 520,000 distinct CDR3 sequences, around 25% of them present only once. Study-level points and caveats: The authors suggested that few new T cells are recruited per seasonal influenza vaccination.

Germline assignment: CDR1 DFQATT and CDR2 SNEGSKA (reference sequence). Trimming took 1 base from V and 5 from J; bases not matched to a gene: 22. The CDR3 has 19 residues. This receptor was taken from a man in his fifties or sixties who received an inactivated influenza vaccine. The specimen comprised CD4+ T cells sorted from PBMCs, sampled more than 4 days after vaccination. This rearrangement joins TRBV20-1 to TRBJ2-5; 7 nucleotides line up with TRBD1. This CDR3 is CSARVSPTGPIIAWETQYF. The CDR3 DNA is TGCAGTGCTAGAGTGAGTCCGACAGGGCCCATCATCGCGTGGGAGACCCAGTACTTC.